One and the same sample provided the 5 T cell receptor beta chains below, sequenced in a study of cytomegalovirus exposure and HLA in healthy donors. The primer mix had 60 Vbeta and 13 Jbeta primers. Sequencing was performed with immunoSEQ multiplex PCR; in TCRdb, only in-frame clones are kept and a portion is missing. Among some 91,000 clones listed, roughly 67% were seen once. Material: PBMCs. The receptors were gathered from a human donor in good health.

The V gene is TRBV15, the J gene TRBJ2-2; D unresolved. Germline CDR1 reads LNHNV; CDR2 reads YYDKDF (reference sequence). The V end was cut by 1 base, the J end by 1 base, with 16 bases between. The CDR3 extends over 18 amino acids. CDR3 loop: CATSRGRRWAGNTGELFF. In nucleotides, the CDR3 is TGTGCCACCAGCAGAGGTCGCCGGTGGGCAGGGAACACCGGGGAGCTGTTTTTT.

This sequence joins TRBV5-6 and TRBJ1-2; possibly TRBD1 for D (5 bases). CDR1 SGHDT and CDR2 YYEEEE come from the germline V gene. The CDR3 runs to 15 residues. Trimming removed 0 bases at V and 1 base at J, with 10 bases between. CDR3 sequence (DNA): TGTGCCAGCAGCTTGGTGGGGGACTATAACTATGGCTACACCTTC. This translates into CASSLVGDYNYGYTF.

The V call is TRBV11-2, the J call TRBJ2-5, with D possibly TRBD2 on 7 matching bases. The end of the DNA aligns better with TRBJ2-7, so the J call may be wrong. The CDR3 contains 17 residues. Germline V gene data show CDR1 as SGHAT and CDR2 as FQNNGV. CDR3 coding DNA: TGTGCCAGCAGCCCGAGTCTACTACAGGGAGGGTACTACGAGCAGTACTTC. Translating gives CASSPSLLQGGYYEQYF.

The chain couples TRBV11-1 to TRBJ1-1; 7 bases are shared with TRBD1. The CDR3 length is 14 residues. CDR1 and CDR2 (germline): SGHAT, FQDESV (reference sequence). With 10 bases clipped from V and 5 bases from J, the junction kept 13 bases outside the gene matches. CDR3 amino acids: CAIQMTGSGTEAFF. In DNA, the CDR3 is TGTGCCATCCAGATGACAGGGTCGGGGACTGAAGCTTTCTTT.

This clone was seen a single time. This sequence joins TRBV7-2 and TRBJ2-2; TRBD2 is a possible D gene (5 bases). The ends were cut back, 1 base at V and 5 bases at J, with 8 bases in the middle. The germline V gene has CDR1 SGHTA and CDR2 FQGNSA. The CDR3 is 14 residues long. Here the CDR3 DNA reads TGTGCCAGCAGCTTAGGGAGCGGTACCGGGGAGCTGTTTTTT. It is translated as CASSLGSGTGELFF.